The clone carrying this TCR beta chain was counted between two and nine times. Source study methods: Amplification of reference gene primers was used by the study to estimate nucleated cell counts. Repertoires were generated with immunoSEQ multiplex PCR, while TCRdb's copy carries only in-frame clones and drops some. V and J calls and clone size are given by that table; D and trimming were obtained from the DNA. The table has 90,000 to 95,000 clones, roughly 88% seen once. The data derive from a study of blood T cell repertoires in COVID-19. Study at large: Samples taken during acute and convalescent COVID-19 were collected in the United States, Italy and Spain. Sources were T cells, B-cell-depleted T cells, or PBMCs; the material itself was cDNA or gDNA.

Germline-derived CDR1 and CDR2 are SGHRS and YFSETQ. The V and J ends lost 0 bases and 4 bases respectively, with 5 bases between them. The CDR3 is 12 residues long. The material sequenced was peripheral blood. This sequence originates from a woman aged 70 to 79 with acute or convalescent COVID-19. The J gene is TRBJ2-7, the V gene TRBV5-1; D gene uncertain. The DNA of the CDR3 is TGCGCCAGCAGCTTGGCCCCTTACGAGCAGTACTTC. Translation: CASSLAPYEQYF.